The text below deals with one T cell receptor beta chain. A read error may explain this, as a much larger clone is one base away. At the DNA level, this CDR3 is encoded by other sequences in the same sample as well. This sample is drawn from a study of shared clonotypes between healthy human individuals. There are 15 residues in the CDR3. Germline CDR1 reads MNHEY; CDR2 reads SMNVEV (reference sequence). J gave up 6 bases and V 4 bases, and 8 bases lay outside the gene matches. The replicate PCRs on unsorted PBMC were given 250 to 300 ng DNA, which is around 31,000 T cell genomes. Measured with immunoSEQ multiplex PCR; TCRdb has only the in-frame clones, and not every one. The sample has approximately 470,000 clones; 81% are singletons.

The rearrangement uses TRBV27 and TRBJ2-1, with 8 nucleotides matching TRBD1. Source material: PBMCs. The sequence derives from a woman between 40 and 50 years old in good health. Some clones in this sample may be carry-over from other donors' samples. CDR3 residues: CASSSDTGQANEQFF. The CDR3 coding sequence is TGTGCCAGCAGTTCGGATACGGGACAGGCCAATGAGCAGTTCTTC.